This entry lists 30 T cell receptor beta chains sequenced from one sample in a study of cytomegalovirus exposure and HLA in healthy donors. Use of 60 Vbeta and 13 Jbeta primers characterized the PCR. Produced via immunoSEQ multiplex PCR; TCRdb's table is partial and in-frame only. The repertoire has around 180,000 clones, less than 85% of them found once; the top ten carry 1%. The specimen was PBMCs. These receptors all come from a boy under 10 years old in good health and CMV-seronegative.

This clone was counted once. The CDR3 DNA reads as TGTGCCAGCAGTGACCCAGGGAGAGCGGGAGTTTACACCATATATTTT. Protein product: CASSDPGRAGVYTIYF. This chain connects TRBV2 to TRBJ1-3, with D possibly matching TRBD1 (5 bases). CDR1 is SNHLY, CDR2 FYNNEI, per germline. V was trimmed by 3 bases and J by 8 bases, leaving 20 bases between them. The CDR3 has 16 amino acids. Variable domain in full (rest from reference TRBV2 and TRBJ1-3): EPEVTQTPSHQVTQMGQEVILRCVPISNHLYFYWYRQILGQKVEFLVSFYNNEISEKSEIFDDQFSVERPDGSNFTLKIRSTKLEDSAMYFCASSDPGRAGVYTIYFGEGSWLTVV.

The gene calls are TRBV2 and TRBJ2-3; 7 positions agree with TRBD2. In germline, CDR1 is SNHLY, CDR2 FYNNEI. The V gene end was trimmed by 10 bases and the J gene end by 0 bases; junction bases not matched to a gene: 4. The CDR3 is 13 amino acids. The CDR3 DNA is TGTGCCACCCCAGCGGGAAGCACAGATACGCAGTATTTT. It encodes CATPAGSTDTQYF.

This clone occurred once. V and J are TRBV29-1 and TRBJ2-3; D is perhaps TRBD2 (5 bases). The CDR3 runs to 14 residues. Germline V gene lookup returns CDR1 SQVTM and CDR2 ANQGSEA. Trimming pared 8 bases from V and 4 bases from J, leaving 19 bases between. In DNA form, the CDR3 reads TGCAGCTCCCGGACTTCGGAAGTCCCAGATACGCAGTATTTT. Its protein is CSSRTSEVPDTQYF.

This sequence joins TRBV18 and TRBJ2-5; maybe TRBD1 (5 bases). V dropped 2 bases and J dropped 4 bases, with 11 bases sitting between them. The CDR3 length is 14 residues. CDR1 KGHSH and CDR2 LQKENI come from the germline V gene. The CDR3 nucleotides are TGTGCCAGCTCACCATCCGGCCAGGGAGAGACCCAGTACTTC. Translation gives CASSPSGQGETQYF.

The J gene is TRBJ1-1, the V gene TRBV4-1; D unresolved. CDR1 is MGHRA and CDR2 is YSYEKL in the germline V gene. Trimming removed 4 bases from V and 0 bases from J, with 18 bases in between. The CDR3 spans 17 residues. The CDR3 DNA reads as TGCGCCAGCAGCCCGCCCTGGCCAGGTCGTGTGAACACTGAAGCTTTCTTT. It specifies CASSPPWPGRVNTEAFF.

A few counts support this clone. The chain has TRBV28 and TRBJ2-3; TRBD2 matches at 8 bases. Germline values: CDR1 MDHEN, CDR2 SYDVKM. This CDR3 region has 17 residues. V dropped 3 bases and J dropped 0; count of bases not matched to a gene: 8. The CDR3 reads CASSFSASGHSTDTQYF. In DNA form, the CDR3 reads TGTGCCAGCAGTTTCTCCGCTAGCGGGCATAGCACAGATACGCAGTATTTT.

The chain links TRBV11-1 to TRBJ2-3, with D maybe TRBD1 (5 bases). This CDR3 is 18 amino acids long. CDR1 is SGHAT and CDR2 is FQDESV in the germline V gene (reference sequence). Trimming took 3 bases from V and 1 from J, leaving 20 bases between them. This CDR3 reads CASSLGLMQGFGTDTQYF. The CDR3 DNA reads TGTGCCAGCAGCTTGGGCTTGATGCAGGGATTCGGCACAGATACGCAGTATTTT.

The rearrangement links TRBV11-1 to TRBJ2-5; 9 bases line up with TRBD1. The DNA end lines up better with TRBJ2-7; the J call may be wrong. The CDR3 is 16 residues long. Germline V gene sequence: CDR1 SGHAT, CDR2 FQDESV (reference sequence). The CDR3 bases are TGTGCCAGCAGCGCCAACCCGGGACAGGGAAGGCGCGAGCAGTACTTC. This translates into CASSANPGQGRREQYF.

The chain recombines TRBV21-1 with TRBJ2-1; whether TRBD1, the table's D call, matches the DNA was not checked. TRBV21-1 is classified as a pseudogene. This CDR3 contains 15 residues. The CDR3 protein is CASSTRDRPYNEQFF. The DNA for the CDR3 is TGTGCCAGCAGCACTCGGGACAGGCCCTACAATGAGCAGTTCTTC.

The chain is built from TRBV6-5 and TRBJ2-1, with TRBD2 as a possible D gene (6 bases). Trimming pared 0 bases from V and 6 bases from J, leaving 9 bases between. The CDR3 covers 14 residues. The germline V gene encodes CDR1 MNHEY and CDR2 SVGAGI. The CDR3 DNA reads TGTGCCAGCAGTTACTCGGGACTCGTCAATGAGCAGTTCTTC. This encodes CASSYSGLVNEQFF.

CDR3 nucleotide sequence: TGTGCCAGCAGCTTAGCGTACGGTCAAGAGACCCAGTACTTC. It encodes CASSLAYGQETQYF. V is TRBV7-2 and J is TRBJ2-5, with D unresolved. The V end lost 0 bases, the J end lost 2 bases, and 7 bases lay between the germline ends. The CDR3 loop spans 14 amino acids. CDR1 is SGHTA and CDR2 is FQGNSA in the germline V gene.

The CDR3 bases are TGTGCCAGCAGCCAAGACAGGGAGGGCTTGGACACTGAAGCTTTCTTT. As protein: CASSQDREGLDTEAFF. The rearrangement joins TRBV4-2 to TRBJ1-1; possibly TRBD1 for D (5 bases). This CDR3 is built from 16 residues. Germline V gives CDR1 LGHNA, CDR2 YNFKEQ. The ends were cut back, 0 bases at V and 3 bases at J, with 14 bases in the middle.

The gene calls are TRBV28 and TRBJ2-1, with 11 bases lining up with TRBD2. The CDR3 extends over 14 amino acids. The junction had 6 bases not matched to a gene; V was cut back by 5 bases and J by 9 bases. Germline V CDR1 and CDR2: MDHEN, SYDVKM. Here the CDR3 reads CASSPPGLAAEQFF. CDR3 DNA sequence: TGTGCCAGCAGTCCCCCGGGACTAGCGGCTGAGCAGTTCTTC.

This clone was detected only a few times. This chain joins TRBV9 and TRBJ1-1; D is uncertain. The CDR3 is made up of 14 amino acids. Trimming pared 1 base from V and 0 bases from J, leaving 7 bases between. Germline values: CDR1 SGDLS, CDR2 YYNGEE. As DNA, the CDR3 is TGTGCCAGCAGCGTAAACATGTTGAACACTGAAGCTTTCTTT. Its protein is CASSVNMLNTEAFF.

Only a few counts were recorded for this clone. This chain links TRBV5-4 with TRBJ2-1, with 8 bases lining up with TRBD2. Germline-derived CDR1 and CDR2 are SGHNT and YYREEE (reference sequence). The CDR3 is 17 amino acids. After removal of 4 bases from V and 6 bases from J, the junction contained 15 bases not matched to a gene. The CDR3 DNA reads TGTGCCAGCAGCCCGGCCGCGGCGGGGGGCAATTTCAATGAGCAGTTCTTC. This codes for CASSPAAAGGNFNEQFF.

The rearrangement uses TRBV9 and TRBJ2-1; D is possibly TRBD1 (6 bases). With 3 bases removed from V and 3 bases from J, the gap between germline ends came to 13 bases. Germline CDR1 SGDLS, CDR2 YYNGEE. The CDR3 is 15 amino acids. CDR3 residues: CASSGDLGGYNEQFF. CDR3 bases: TGTGCCAGCAGCGGCGACCTAGGGGGCTACAATGAGCAGTTCTTC.

The V and J genes are TRBV5-1 and TRBJ1-1, with D possibly being TRBD1 (5 bases). The germline V gene encodes CDR1 SGHRS and CDR2 YFSETQ. This CDR3 is 13 amino acids long. Trimming stripped 10 bases from V and 4 bases from J, with 17 bases between. CDR3 sequence: CASHRGSGTEAFF. CDR3 bases: TGCGCCTCCCACCGGGGGTCGGGCACTGAAGCTTTCTTT.

The chain couples TRBV28 to TRBJ2-5, with 11 bases matching TRBD2. The CDR3 spans 15 residues. Per germline, CDR1 MDHEN and CDR2 SYDVKM. With V trimmed by 3 bases and J by 5 bases, 5 bases remained unmatched. The CDR3 bases are TGTGCCAGCAGTTTTATAGCGGGGGGGTCGGAGACCCAGTACTTC. It translates to CASSFIAGGSETQYF.

The chain joins TRBV27 to TRBJ2-1, with 11 bases identical to TRBD2. With 3 bases clipped from V and 6 bases from J, the junction kept 4 bases outside the gene matches. The CDR3 has 15 amino acids. CDR1 and CDR2 from the germline V gene are MNHEY and SMNVEV (reference sequence). This CDR3 is CASSFIAGGGNEQFF. The CDR3 DNA reads TGTGCCAGCAGTTTCATAGCGGGAGGGGGCAATGAGCAGTTCTTC.

J is TRBJ2-7 and V is TRBV2; 8 bases map to TRBD1. This CDR3 has 14 residues. Trimming cost V 5 bases and J 3 bases; bases outside gene matches: 6. From germline, CDR1 is SNHLY and CDR2 FYNNEI. CDR3 protein: CASSWGTGIYEQYF. CDR3 nucleotides: TGTGCCAGCAGTTGGGGGACAGGTATCTACGAGCAGTACTTC.

Note on this clone: Germline and junction disagree at one end, which may indicate a read error. The chain uses TRBV6-1 and TRBJ2-7; TRBD1 matches 7 bases. CDR3 size: 11 residues. Germline V gene lookup returns CDR1 MNHNS and CDR2 SASEGT. The CDR3 is CASSEGTAPLF. The DNA for the CDR3 is TGTGCCAGCAGTGAGGGGACAGCTCCCCTCTTC.

The chain recombines TRBV6-6 with TRBJ2-1; 10 bases align to TRBD2. Per the germline V gene, CDR1 is MNHNY and CDR2 is SVGAGI (reference sequence). There are 16 residues in the CDR3. V gave up 5 bases and J gave up 3 bases; unmatched junction bases: 7. This CDR3 is CASSTSSGGYYNEQFF. The CDR3 nucleotides are TGTGCCAGCAGTACCTCTAGCGGGGGCTACTACAATGAGCAGTTCTTC.

Notes on this clone: One junction end disagrees with the germline gene, perhaps due to a read error. The chain employs TRBV7-9 and TRBJ1-4; D is uncertain. The CDR3 runs to 16 residues. Germline V gene lookup returns CDR1 SEHNR and CDR2 FQNEAQ (reference sequence). The CDR3 loop reads CSSSLGSFGIGEKLFF. For the CDR3, the DNA is TGTTCCAGCAGCTTAGGGTCCTTCGGGATTGGGGAAAAACTGTTTTTT. The full variable domain, completed using reference TRBV7-9 and TRBJ1-4, is DTGVSQNPRHKITKRGQNVTFRCDPISEHNRLYWYRQTLGQGPEFLTYFQNEAQLEKSRLLSDRFSAERPKGSFSTLEIQRTEQGDSAMYLCSSSLGSFGIGEKLFFGSGTQLSVL.

The J gene is TRBJ2-1, the V gene TRBV18, with 7 bases lining up with TRBD1. The CDR3 is 15 amino acids. CDR1 is KGHSH and CDR2 is LQKENI in the germline V gene. V lost 3 bases and J lost 5; bases outside the gene matches: 7. CDR3 coding DNA: TGTGCCAGCTCACCCGGGACAGCTAATAACAATGAGCAGTTCTTC. Residues: CASSPGTANNNEQFF.

This chain joins TRBV7-9 and TRBJ1-1; possibly TRBD1 for D (6 bases). Trimming cost V 5 bases and J 9 bases, with 13 bases left between them. Germline V lookup: CDR1 SEHNR, CDR2 FQNEAQ (reference sequence). This CDR3 spans 12 amino acids. The CDR3 nucleotides read TGTGCCAGCAGCCCTGGACAGACTAAAGCTTTCTTT. Residues: CASSPGQTKAFF. The full variable domain, rest sourced from reference TRBV7-9 and TRBJ1-1, is DTGVSQNPRHKITKRGQNVTFRCDPISEHNRLYWYRQTLGQGPEFLTYFQNEAQLEKSRLLSDRFSAERPKGSFSTLEIQRTEQGDSAMYLCASSPGQTKAFFGQGTRLTVV.

V is TRBV5-4 and J is TRBJ2-7; 8 bases align to TRBD1. CDR1 is SGHNT and CDR2 is YYREEE in the germline V gene (reference sequence). Unmatched junction bases numbered 8, after V lost 4 bases and J lost 5 bases. The CDR3 consists of 14 residues. The CDR3 here is CASSNTGGSDEQYF. Here the CDR3 DNA reads TGTGCCAGCAGCAACACAGGGGGGAGCGACGAGCAGTACTTC.

This chain connects TRBV6-5 to TRBJ1-2, with TRBD1 identical over 7 bases. Germline V CDR1 and CDR2: MNHEY, SVGAGI. This CDR3 has 15 residues. V shed 3 bases and J 5 bases; nucleotides not matched to a gene: 9. In DNA, the CDR3 is TGTGCCAGCAGTTATGACAGGGTCGTGAGGTATGGCTACACCTTC. Protein product: CASSYDRVVRYGYTF.

The V call is TRBV7-3, the J call TRBJ2-7; 12 bases map to TRBD2. V gave up 6 bases and J gave up 6 bases; unmatched junction bases: 12. CDR3 length equals 16 residues. Germline loops: CDR1 SGHTA, CDR2 FQGTGA. The DNA of the CDR3 is TGTGCCAGCAGTTACGACTCGACTAGCGGGAGCGTCGAGCAGTACTTC. Its protein product is CASSYDSTSGSVEQYF.

The chain links TRBV28 to TRBJ2-1, with 10 bases that match TRBD1. The CDR3 loop spans 17 amino acids. The V gene's germline CDR1 is MDHEN and CDR2 SYDVKM. Unmatched junction bases numbered 9, after V lost 5 bases and J lost 2 bases. For the CDR3, the DNA is TGTGCCAGCAGTCCGCAATACGGACAGGGGGCCTACAATGAGCAGTTCTTC. Its protein product is CASSPQYGQGAYNEQFF.

The chain is built from TRBV15 and TRBJ1-1; no firm D call. Trimming stripped 3 bases from V and 2 bases from J, with 13 bases between. Germline CDR1 and CDR2: LNHNV and YYDKDF (reference sequence). CDR3 length: 15 amino acids. This CDR3 reads CATSRPPSGNTEAFF. The DNA of the CDR3 is TGTGCCACCAGCAGGCCGCCCTCAGGTAACACTGAAGCTTTCTTT.